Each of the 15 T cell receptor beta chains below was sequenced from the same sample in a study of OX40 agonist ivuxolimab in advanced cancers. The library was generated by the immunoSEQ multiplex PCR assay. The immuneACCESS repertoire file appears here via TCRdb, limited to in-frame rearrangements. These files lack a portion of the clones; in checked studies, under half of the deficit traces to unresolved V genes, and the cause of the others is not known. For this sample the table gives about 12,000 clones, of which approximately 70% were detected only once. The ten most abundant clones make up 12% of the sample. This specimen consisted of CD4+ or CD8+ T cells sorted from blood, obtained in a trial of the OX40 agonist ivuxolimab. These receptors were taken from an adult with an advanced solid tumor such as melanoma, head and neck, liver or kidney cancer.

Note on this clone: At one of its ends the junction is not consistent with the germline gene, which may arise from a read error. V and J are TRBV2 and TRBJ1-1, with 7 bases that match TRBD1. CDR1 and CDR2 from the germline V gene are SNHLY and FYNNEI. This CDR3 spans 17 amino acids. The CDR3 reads CASSEAQGQSMNTEAFF. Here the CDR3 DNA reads TGTGCCAGCAGCGAAGCCCAGGGACAGAGCATGAACACTGAAGCTTTCTTT.

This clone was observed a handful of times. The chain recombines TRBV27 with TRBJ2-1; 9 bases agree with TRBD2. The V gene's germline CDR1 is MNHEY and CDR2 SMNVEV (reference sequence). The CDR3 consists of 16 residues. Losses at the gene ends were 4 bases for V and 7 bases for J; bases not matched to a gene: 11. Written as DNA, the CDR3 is TGTGCCAGCAGTTCCCTGAGTAGCGGGAGAAGGAATGAGCAGTTCTTC. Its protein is CASSSLSSGRRNEQFF.

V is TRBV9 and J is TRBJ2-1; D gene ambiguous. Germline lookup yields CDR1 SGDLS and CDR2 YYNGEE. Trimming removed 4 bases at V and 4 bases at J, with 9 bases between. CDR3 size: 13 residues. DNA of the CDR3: TGTGCCAGCAGCACAGAGTCATACAATGAGCAGTTCTTC. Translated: CASSTESYNEQFF.

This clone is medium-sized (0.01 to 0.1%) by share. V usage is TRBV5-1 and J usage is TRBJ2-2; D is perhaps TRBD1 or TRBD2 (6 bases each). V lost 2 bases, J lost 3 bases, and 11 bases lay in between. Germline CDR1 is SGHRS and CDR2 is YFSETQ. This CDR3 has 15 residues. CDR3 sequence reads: CASSFGGGYTGELFF. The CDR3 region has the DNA TGCGCCAGCAGCTTTGGAGGGGGGTACACCGGGGAGCTGTTTTTT.

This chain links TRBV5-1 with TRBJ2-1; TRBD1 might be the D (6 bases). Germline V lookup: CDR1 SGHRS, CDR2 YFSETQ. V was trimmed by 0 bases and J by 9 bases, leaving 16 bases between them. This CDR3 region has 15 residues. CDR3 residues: CASSLEGLGAGEQFF. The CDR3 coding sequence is TGCGCCAGCAGCTTGGAAGGTTTGGGGGCGGGTGAGCAGTTCTTC. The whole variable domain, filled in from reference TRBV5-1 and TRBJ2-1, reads KAGVTQTPRYLIKTRGQQVTLSCSPISGHRSVSWYQQTPGQGLQFLFEYFSETQRNKGNFPGRFSGRQFSNSRSEMNVSTLELGDSALYLCASSLEGLGAGEQFFGPGTRLTVL.

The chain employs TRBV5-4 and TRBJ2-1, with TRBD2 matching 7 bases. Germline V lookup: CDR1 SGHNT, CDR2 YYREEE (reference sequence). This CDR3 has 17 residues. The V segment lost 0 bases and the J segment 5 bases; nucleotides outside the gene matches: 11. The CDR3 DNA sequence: TGTGCCAGCAGCTTGGGTCTCGGCGGGAGTAGACACAATGAGCAGTTCTTC. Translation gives CASSLGLGGSRHNEQFF.

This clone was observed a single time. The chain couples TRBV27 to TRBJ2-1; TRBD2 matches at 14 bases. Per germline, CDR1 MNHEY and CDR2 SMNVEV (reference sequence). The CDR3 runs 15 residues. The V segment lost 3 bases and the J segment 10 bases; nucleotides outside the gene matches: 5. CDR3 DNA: TGTGCCAGCAGTTTGACTAGCGGGGGGGCATTCGAGCAGTTCTTC. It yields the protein CASSLTSGGAFEQFF.

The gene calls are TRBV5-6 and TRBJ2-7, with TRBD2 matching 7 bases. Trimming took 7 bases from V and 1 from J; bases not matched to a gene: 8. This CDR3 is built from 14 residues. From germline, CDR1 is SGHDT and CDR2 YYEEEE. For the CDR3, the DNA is TGTGCCAGCCTGTCCAGCGGGGAATCCTACGAGCAGTACTTC. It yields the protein CASLSSGESYEQYF.

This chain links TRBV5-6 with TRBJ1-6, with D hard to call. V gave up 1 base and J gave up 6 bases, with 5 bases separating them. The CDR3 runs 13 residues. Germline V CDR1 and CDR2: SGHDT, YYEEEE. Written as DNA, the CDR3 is TGTGCCAGCAGCTTGACAGTTAATTCACCCCTCCACTTT. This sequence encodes CASSLTVNSPLHF.

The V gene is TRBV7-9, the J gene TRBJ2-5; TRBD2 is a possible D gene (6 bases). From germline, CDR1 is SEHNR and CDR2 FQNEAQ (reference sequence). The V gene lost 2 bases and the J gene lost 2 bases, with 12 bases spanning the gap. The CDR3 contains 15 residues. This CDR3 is CASSLSVGLQETQYF. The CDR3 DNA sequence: TGTGCCAGCAGCTTAAGCGTCGGACTACAAGAGACCCAGTACTTC.

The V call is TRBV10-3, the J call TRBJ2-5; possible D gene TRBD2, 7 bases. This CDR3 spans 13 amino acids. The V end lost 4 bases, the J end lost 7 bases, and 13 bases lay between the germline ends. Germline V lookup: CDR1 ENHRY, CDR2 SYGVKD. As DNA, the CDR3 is TGTGCCATCAGTGGGGACGGGGGGCTGACCCAGTACTTC. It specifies CAISGDGGLTQYF.

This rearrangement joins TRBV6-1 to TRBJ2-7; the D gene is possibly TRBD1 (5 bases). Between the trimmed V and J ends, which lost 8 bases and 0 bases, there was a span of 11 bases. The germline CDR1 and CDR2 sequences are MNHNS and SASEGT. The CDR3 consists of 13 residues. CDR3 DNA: TGTGCCAGCGGGGCCTCTTCCTCCTACGAGCAGTACTTC. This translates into CASGASSSYEQYF.

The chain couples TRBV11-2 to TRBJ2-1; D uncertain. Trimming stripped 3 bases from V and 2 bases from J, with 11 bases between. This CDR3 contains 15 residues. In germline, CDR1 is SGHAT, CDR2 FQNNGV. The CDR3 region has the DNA TGTGCCAGCAGCTTGGATGCATTCCCCTACAATGAGCAGTTCTTC. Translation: CASSLDAFPYNEQFF.

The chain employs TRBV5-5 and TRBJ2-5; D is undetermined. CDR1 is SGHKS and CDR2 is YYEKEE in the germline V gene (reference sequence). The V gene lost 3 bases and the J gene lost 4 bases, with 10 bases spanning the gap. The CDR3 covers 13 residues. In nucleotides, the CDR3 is TGTGCCAGCAGCTACGGGTCCGTAGAGACCCAGTACTTC. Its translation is CASSYGSVETQYF.

The CDR3 nucleotides are TGTGCCAGCAGTGGTTTAATTCAGGGTAGCTACGAGCAGTACTTC. Its translation is CASSGLIQGSYEQYF. This chain links TRBV6-6 with TRBJ2-7; a possible D gene is TRBD1 (5 bases). This CDR3 has 15 amino acids. CDR1 MNHNY and CDR2 SVGAGI come from the germline V gene (reference sequence). Trimming pared 5 bases from V and 3 bases from J, leaving 17 bases between.